Listed here are 14 T cell receptor beta chains from one sample, sequenced in a study of shared clonotypes between healthy human individuals. This table comes from immunoSEQ multiplex PCR, and its TCRdb copy is limited to in-frame clones, with some not included. Found here are around 300,000 clones, over 75% of them singletons; the top ten hold around 15%. Input material: memory CD8+ T cells sorted from blood. Subset given: CD45RO+ cells pooled with CCR7-negative TemRA cells. The receptors stem from a man in his late teens or twenties in good health.

This chain connects TRBV2 to TRBJ2-7, with 10 bases matching TRBD2. This CDR3 has 14 amino acids. J gave up 0 bases and V 5 bases, and 1 base lay outside the gene matches. Germline CDR1 and CDR2: SNHLY and FYNNEI. The CDR3 region has the DNA TGTGCCAGCAGTTCTAGCGGGAGCTCCTACGAGCAGTACTTC. Translated: CASSSSGSSYEQYF.

This clone was seen once. This sequence joins TRBV30 and TRBJ2-1; tentative D call: TRBD1 (5 bases). CDR1 is GTSNPN and CDR2 is SVGIG in the germline V gene (reference sequence). The CDR3 is 15 residues long. V was pared by 2 bases and J by 3 bases, with 14 bases between. The CDR3 is CAWSTREVGYNEQFF. CDR3 DNA: TGTGCCTGGAGTACCAGGGAAGTAGGCTACAATGAGCAGTTCTTC.

The V call is TRBV2, the J call TRBJ2-3, with TRBD2 as a possible D gene (6 bases). V was cut by 11 bases and J by 2 bases, with 14 bases left in between. CDR1 SNHLY and CDR2 FYNNEI come from the germline V gene. There are 13 residues in the CDR3. Here the CDR3 reads CARGAAITDTQYF. CDR3 nucleotides: TGTGCCCGCGGGGCAGCGATCACAGATACGCAGTATTTT.

The genes are TRBV5-5 and TRBJ2-7; 7 bases match TRBD1. With 5 bases clipped from V and 4 bases from J, the junction kept 6 bases outside the gene matches. Looked up from germline, CDR1 is SGHKS and CDR2 is YYEKEE (reference sequence). The CDR3 runs 13 residues. The CDR3 here is CASRGQSIYEQYF. The DNA of the CDR3 is TGTGCCAGCAGGGGACAGTCGATTTACGAGCAGTACTTC.

This sequence joins TRBV5-3 and TRBJ1-2, with D maybe TRBD1 (5 bases). TRBV5-3 is filed as an ORF, its function uncertain. This CDR3 is built from 14 residues. Trimming removed 1 base from V and 8 bases from J, with 15 bases in between. CDR3 coding DNA: TGTGCCAGAAGCTTGTCGGTCGCAGGGCTCGGCTACACCTTC. Encoded protein: CARSLSVAGLGYTF.

This sequence joins TRBV2 and TRBJ1-1, with 10 bases that match TRBD1. The CDR3 is 15 residues long. V gave up 3 bases and J gave up 7 bases; unmatched junction bases: 8. The V gene's germline CDR1 is SNHLY and CDR2 FYNNEI. The CDR3 spells CASSEMGTGDDEAFF. CDR3 DNA sequence: TGTGCCAGCAGTGAGATGGGGACAGGGGACGATGAAGCTTTCTTT.

The rearrangement joins TRBV10-3 to TRBJ1-2; D remains unclear. CDR1 and CDR2 from the germline V gene are ENHRY and SYGVKD. The CDR3 contains 12 residues. V lost 3 bases, J lost 4 bases, and 6 bases lay in between. The CDR3 spells CAISEDTYGYTF. As DNA, the CDR3 is TGTGCCATCAGTGAAGACACCTATGGCTACACCTTC.

The chain carries TRBV6-1 and TRBJ2-2, with D perhaps TRBD2 (5 bases). This CDR3 is 19 amino acids long. Germline CDR1 is MNHNS and CDR2 is SASEGT. V lost 2 bases and J lost 5, with 24 bases in between. The CDR3 spells CASSEIQRGMEDGTGELFF. CDR3 in DNA: TGTGCCAGCAGTGAAATTCAAAGAGGGATGGAGGACGGAACCGGGGAGCTGTTTTTT.

The count of this clone is one. This chain links TRBV29-1 with TRBJ2-5, with D possibly matching TRBD2 (5 bases). V was shortened by 0 bases and J by 5 bases, with 13 bases between the two germline ends. Germline-derived CDR1 and CDR2 are SQVTM and ANQGSEA. The CDR3 contains 14 residues. CDR3 amino acids: CSVEDPPPGETQYF. The CDR3 nucleotides read TGCAGCGTTGAAGATCCCCCCCCGGGGGAGACCCAGTACTTC.

The chain joins TRBV4-1 to TRBJ2-3, with unresolved D. The CDR3 extends over 12 amino acids. The germline gives CDR1 MGHRA, CDR2 YSYEKL. Trimming stripped 0 bases from V and 5 bases from J, with 3 bases between. The CDR3 here is CASSQEVDTQYF. DNA of the CDR3: TGCGCCAGCAGCCAAGAGGTAGATACGCAGTATTTT.

This clone was seen ten or more times. The gene calls are TRBV9 and TRBJ2-3, with D tentatively TRBD2 (5 bases). The CDR3 is made up of 17 amino acids. CDR1 is SGDLS, CDR2 YYNGEE, per germline. The V end was cut by 0 bases, the J end by 3 bases, with 17 bases between. CDR3 sequence: CASSVASGYGKTDTQYF. The CDR3 region has the DNA TGTGCCAGCAGCGTAGCTTCGGGGTATGGTAAGACAGATACGCAGTATTTT.

The genes are TRBV6-6 and TRBJ2-4, with a possible D match to TRBD2 (5 bases). Trimming removed 0 bases at V and 2 bases at J, with 11 bases between. Germline V gives CDR1 MNHNY, CDR2 SVGAGI (reference sequence). The CDR3 extends over 16 amino acids. The CDR3 region is CASSYSRTLTKNIQYF. The CDR3 DNA is TGTGCCAGCAGTTACTCGAGGACTCTAACCAAAAACATTCAGTACTTC.

As concerns this clone: The junction differs from germline at one of its ends, possibly a read error. The chain uses TRBV20-1 and TRBJ1-2, with 8 bases that match TRBD1. This CDR3 is 9 amino acids long. Germline V gene sequence: CDR1 DFQATT, CDR2 SNEGSKA (reference sequence). CDR3 amino acids: CSAGTGSGF. The CDR3 coding sequence is TGCAGTGCTGGGACAGGTTCGGGTTTC.

The chain recombines TRBV2 with TRBJ2-2; no clear D gene. The CDR3 has 15 amino acids. Trimming pared 6 bases from V and 7 bases from J, leaving 18 bases between. CDR1 and CDR2 from the germline V gene are SNHLY and FYNNEI. The CDR3 region is CASRTTMVNDGELFF. The CDR3 DNA sequence: TGTGCCAGCAGAACGACAATGGTCAACGACGGGGAGCTGTTTTTT.